This TCR beta chain originates from a study of CD8+ T cells in alopecia areata. Trimming took off 1 base at V and 4 bases at J, with 7 bases between the two ends. The germline V gene encodes CDR1 GTSNPN and CDR2 SVGIG (reference sequence). The CDR3 is 12 amino acids. In its sample, this clone was seen once. The same CDR3 also results from other DNA sequences found in this sample. RNA, once extracted, was reverse transcribed into cDNA for use as the sequencing template. Produced via immunoSEQ multiplex PCR; TCRdb's table is partial and in-frame only. Seen here are hundreds of thousands of clones, 67% observed once, and the top ten hold around 1.2%.

Sequenced material: CD4+ T cells sorted from blood, taken at week 0. V and J are TRBV30 and TRBJ1-2, with D unresolved. The source of this sequence is a human donor with alopecia areata. This CDR3 reads CAWSDGSYGYTF. In DNA, the CDR3 is TGTGCCTGGAGTGACGGGAGCTATGGCTACACCTTC.